The sequence of this T cell receptor beta chain was determined in a study of shared clonotypes between healthy human individuals. Study outcomes and limitations: Naive subsets typically showed greater estimated richness than memory subsets. For sorted subsets, rarefaction showed incomplete sequencing despite large depth. In several donors, around 4.5% of naive CD4 clonotypes appeared in common. Relative to their counterparts shared across all four donors, non-shared clonotypes exhibited diminished generation probabilities.

As regards this clone: Its matching antigen is unknown.

Trimming took 4 bases from V and 2 from J; bases not matched to a gene: 8. The germline CDR1 and CDR2 sequences are SQVTM and ANQGSEA. The CDR3 is 15 residues long. Here immunoSEQ multiplex PCR was the method, and the copy in TCRdb shows in-frame clones only, minus some. The sample yields about 530,000 clones, approximately 95% seen once. The V gene is TRBV29-1, the J gene TRBJ1-2, with 9 nucleotides matching TRBD1. The source of this sequence is a woman aged 25-40 years in good health. The sequencing input was naive CD4+ T cells sorted from blood. The subset was: CD45RA+ positively selected. Here the CDR3 reads CSVGEQGAANYGYTF. The CDR3 coding sequence is TGCAGCGTTGGGGAACAGGGGGCGGCCAACTATGGCTACACCTTC.